Below, 14 T cell receptor beta chains from the same sample are listed, as sequenced in a study of post-analysis software for immune sequencing data. Study conclusions and caveats: Patients showed TRBV5-6, TRBV5-1 and TRBV20-1 among a few TRBV segments more frequent than in controls.

Carried by the TCR beta cDNA libraries were unique molecular identifiers. TCRdb ran MiXCR on the PCR reads and lists one entry per CDR3 protein. This table has under 200,000 distinct CDR3 sequences, approximately 30% appearing once. The antigens for these receptors are not known. The sequenced material came from blood. All receptors derive from a girl younger than 18 with multiple sclerosis.

The chain joins TRBV5-1 to TRBJ2-2; 10 bases fit TRBD1. The length of the CDR3 is 15 residues. V lost 1 base to trimming and J lost 7 bases; unmatched junction nucleotides: 4. The germline V gene encodes CDR1 SGHRS and CDR2 YFSETQ. As DNA, the CDR3 is TGCGCCAGCAGCTTGTCGGACAGGGGGAACGGGGAGCTGTTTTTT. This sequence encodes CASSLSDRGNGELFF.

The rearrangement joins TRBV11-2 to TRBJ1-1; tentative D call: TRBD1 (5 bases). Germline V gene sequence: CDR1 SGHAT, CDR2 FQNNGV. CDR3 length: 15 amino acids. Trimming removed 6 bases at V and 4 bases at J, with 18 bases between. CDR3 nucleotide sequence: TGTGCCAGCAGTTTCATGGGGCAGGAGGGCACTGAAGCTTTCTTT. This gives the protein CASSFMGQEGTEAFF.

At least ten counts were recorded for this clonotype. The rearrangement uses TRBV20-1 and TRBJ2-1; D may be TRBD2 (6 bases). Germline V gene lookup returns CDR1 DFQATT and CDR2 SNEGSKA (reference sequence). V dropped 0 bases and J dropped 9 bases, with 9 bases sitting between them. The CDR3 contains 12 residues. CDR3 amino acids: CSARDTSSEQFF. DNA for the CDR3: TGCAGTGCTAGAGATACTAGCAGTGAGCAGTTCTTC.

CDR3 nucleotides: TGTGCCAGCAGTTACAGGCCTGGGACAGGGGAGAATGAGCAGTTCTTC. Translation: CASSYRPGTGENEQFF. V is TRBV6-6 and J is TRBJ2-1, with 10 bases aligning to TRBD1. Germline loops: CDR1 MNHNY, CDR2 SVGAGI (reference sequence). J lost 7 bases, V lost 2 bases, and 8 bases had no gene match. CDR3 length equals 16 residues.

This clonotype was seen a handful of times. The chain employs TRBV5-1 and TRBJ1-1; the D is unclear. In germline, CDR1 is SGHRS, CDR2 YFSETQ. The CDR3 is 13 amino acids. V was pared by 10 bases and J by 2 bases, with 15 bases between. CDR3 loop: CASSASGNTEAFF. The CDR3 nucleotides are TGCGCCTCTTCCGCGAGCGGCAACACTGAAGCTTTCTTT. The full variable domain, completed using reference TRBV5-1 and TRBJ1-1, is KAGVTQTPRYLIKTRGQQVTLSCSPISGHRSVSWYQQTPGQGLQFLFEYFSETQRNKGNFPGRFSGRQFSNSRSEMNVSTLELGDSALYLCASSASGNTEAFFGQGTRLTVV.

This clonotype has at least ten counts. The chain couples TRBV4-2 to TRBJ2-3; 12 bases line up with TRBD2. CDR3 size: 14 residues. The germline CDR1 and CDR2 sequences are LGHNA and YNFKEQ. The V and J ends lost 2 bases and 8 bases, in that order; junction bases with no gene match: 2. As DNA, the CDR3 is TGTGCCAGCAGCCAAACACTAGCGGGGGGTACGCAGTATTTT. This encodes CASSQTLAGGTQYF.

This chain connects TRBV5-1 to TRBJ2-2, with D perhaps TRBD1 (5 bases). Germline V gene sequence: CDR1 SGHRS, CDR2 YFSETQ. V lost 7 bases to trimming and J lost 1 base, with 17 bases between them. The CDR3 consists of 16 residues. The CDR3 here is CASYPEPGQNTGELFF. In nucleotides, the CDR3 is TGCGCCAGCTACCCGGAACCAGGGCAGAACACCGGGGAGCTGTTTTTT.

This chain links TRBV20-1 with TRBJ1-3; D unclear. Germline V gene lookup returns CDR1 DFQATT and CDR2 SNEGSKA (reference sequence). V lost 5 bases, J lost 9 bases, and 14 bases lay in between. This CDR3 is built from 12 residues. CDR3 protein: CSAFDRSGTIYF. The DNA for the CDR3 is TGCAGTGCTTTTGACCGAAGCGGCACCATATATTTT.

V usage is TRBV5-1 and J usage is TRBJ2-2; D possibly corresponds to TRBD1 (6 bases). The CDR3 contains 16 residues. V was pared by 7 bases and J by 6 bases, with 22 bases between. The germline V gene encodes CDR1 SGHRS and CDR2 YFSETQ. CDR3 residues: CASQLLTGQGAGELFF. The CDR3, as DNA: TGCGCCAGCCAGCTTTTAACAGGGCAAGGTGCCGGGGAGCTGTTTTTT.

This clonotype was detected only once. The V gene is TRBV18, the J gene TRBJ1-6; D is perhaps TRBD1 (5 bases). V was clipped by 3 bases and J by 9 bases, with 15 bases between them. The CDR3 length is 15 residues. Per the germline V gene, CDR1 is KGHSH and CDR2 is LQKENI. The chain's CDR3 is CASSPPGVSGSPLHF. The CDR3 DNA reads as TGTGCCAGCTCACCTCCGGGGGTGAGTGGTTCACCCCTCCACTTT.

This clonotype came up a few times. This chain links TRBV5-1 with TRBJ2-1, with 7 nucleotides matching TRBD2. V dropped 4 bases and J dropped 6; count of bases not matched to a gene: 1. This CDR3 has 12 amino acids. Germline lookup yields CDR1 SGHRS and CDR2 YFSETQ. The CDR3, as DNA: TGCGCCAGCAGCAGGGAGGGCAATGAGCAGTTCTTC. This translates into CASSREGNEQFF.

This clonotype was seen only a few times. This chain links TRBV7-9 with TRBJ1-2; 10 bases line up with TRBD1. The V segment lost 5 bases and the J segment 7 bases; nucleotides outside the gene matches: 7. CDR3 length equals 14 residues. The germline CDR1 and CDR2 sequences are SEHNR and FQNEAQ (reference sequence). The CDR3 region is CASSPGTGAAGYTF. The CDR3 DNA is TGTGCCAGCAGCCCTGGGACAGGGGCGGCTGGCTACACCTTC.

To note about this clonotype: This could be a read error, since a much larger clone is one nucleotide away. This sequence joins TRBV7-9 and TRBJ2-7; 10 bases are a match to TRBD2. This CDR3 spans 18 amino acids. The V segment lost 5 bases and the J segment 7 bases; nucleotides outside the gene matches: 20. Germline-derived CDR1 and CDR2 are SEHNR and FQNEAQ (reference sequence). CDR3 region: CASSTTSGRRTSYNEQYF. The CDR3 coding sequence is TGTGCCAGCAGCACGACTAGCGGGCGACGAACGAGCTACAATGAGCAGTACTTC.

Notes on this clonotype: A much more abundant neighbour one base away suggests this may be a read error. The genes are TRBV29-1 and TRBJ2-7; D may be TRBD1 (6 bases). The CDR3 totals 14 residues. Germline CDR1 and CDR2: SQVTM and ANQGSEA. Deletions cut 7 bases from V and 1 base from J, with 17 bases between. The DNA of the CDR3 is TGCAGCGCCGCCCCAGGGGCTGGGTCCTACGAGCAGTACTTC. Its protein is CSAAPGAGSYEQYF.